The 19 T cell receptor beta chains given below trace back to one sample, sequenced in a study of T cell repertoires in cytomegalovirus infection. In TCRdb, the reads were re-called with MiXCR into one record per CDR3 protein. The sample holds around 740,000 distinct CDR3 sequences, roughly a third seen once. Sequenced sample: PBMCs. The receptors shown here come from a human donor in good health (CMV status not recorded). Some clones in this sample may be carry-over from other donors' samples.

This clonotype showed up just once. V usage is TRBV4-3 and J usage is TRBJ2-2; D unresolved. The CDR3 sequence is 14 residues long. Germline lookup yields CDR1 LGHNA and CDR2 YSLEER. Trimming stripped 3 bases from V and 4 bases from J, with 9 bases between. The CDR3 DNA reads TGCGCCAGCAGCCATGGGTCATTCACCGGGGAGCTGTTTTTT. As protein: CASSHGSFTGELFF.

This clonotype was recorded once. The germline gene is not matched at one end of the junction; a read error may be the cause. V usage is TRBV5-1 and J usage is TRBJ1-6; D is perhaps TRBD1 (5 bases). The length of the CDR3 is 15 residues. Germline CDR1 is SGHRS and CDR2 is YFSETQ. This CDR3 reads CDSSSTEGVNSPLHF. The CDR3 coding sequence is TGCGACAGCAGCTCGACAGAAGGAGTGAATTCACCCCTCCACTTT.

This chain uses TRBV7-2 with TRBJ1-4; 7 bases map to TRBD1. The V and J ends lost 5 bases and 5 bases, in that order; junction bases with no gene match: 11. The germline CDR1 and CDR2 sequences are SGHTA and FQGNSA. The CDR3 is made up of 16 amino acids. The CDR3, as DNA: TGTGCCAGCAGCCCCAGCGGACAGGCTAGGAATGAAAAACTGTTTTTT. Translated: CASSPSGQARNEKLFF.

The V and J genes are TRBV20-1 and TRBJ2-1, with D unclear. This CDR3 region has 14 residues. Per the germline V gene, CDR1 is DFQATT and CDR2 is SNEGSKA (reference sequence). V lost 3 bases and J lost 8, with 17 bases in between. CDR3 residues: CSASSPTARYEQFF. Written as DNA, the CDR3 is TGCAGTGCTAGTAGCCCCACAGCACGCTATGAGCAGTTCTTC.

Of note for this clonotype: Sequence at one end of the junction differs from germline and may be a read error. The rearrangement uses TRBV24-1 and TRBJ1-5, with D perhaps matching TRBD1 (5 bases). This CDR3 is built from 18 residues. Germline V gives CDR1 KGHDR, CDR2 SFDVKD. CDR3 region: CATSEYPWDSNSNQPKHF. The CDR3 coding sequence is TGTGCCACCAGTGAATATCCTTGGGACTCGAATAGCAATCAGCCCAAGCATTTT.

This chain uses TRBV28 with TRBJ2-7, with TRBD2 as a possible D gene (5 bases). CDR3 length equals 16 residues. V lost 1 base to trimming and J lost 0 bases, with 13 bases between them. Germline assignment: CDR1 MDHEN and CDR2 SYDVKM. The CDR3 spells CASSLSGWESSYEQYF. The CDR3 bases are TGTGCCAGCAGTTTATCGGGGTGGGAGAGCTCCTACGAGCAGTACTTC.

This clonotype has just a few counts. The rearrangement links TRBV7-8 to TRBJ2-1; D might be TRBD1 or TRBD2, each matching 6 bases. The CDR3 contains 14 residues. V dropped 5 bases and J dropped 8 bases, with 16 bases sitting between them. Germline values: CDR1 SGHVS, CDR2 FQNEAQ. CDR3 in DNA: TGTGCCAGCAGCCTAGGCCTCGGGGGCGATGAGCAGTTCTTC. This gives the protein CASSLGLGGDEQFF.

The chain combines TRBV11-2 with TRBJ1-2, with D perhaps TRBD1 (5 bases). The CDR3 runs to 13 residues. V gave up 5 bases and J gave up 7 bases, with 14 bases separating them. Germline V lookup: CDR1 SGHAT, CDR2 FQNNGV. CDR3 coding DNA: TGTGCCAGCAGCCTACGGGGGGAGTCTGGCTACACCTTC. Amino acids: CASSLRGESGYTF.

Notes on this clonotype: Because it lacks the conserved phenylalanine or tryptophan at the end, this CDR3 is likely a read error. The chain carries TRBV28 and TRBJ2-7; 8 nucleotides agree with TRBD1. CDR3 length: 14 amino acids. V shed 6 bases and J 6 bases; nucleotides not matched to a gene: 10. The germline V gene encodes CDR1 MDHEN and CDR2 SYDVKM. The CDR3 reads CASSQPGQVGEQYL. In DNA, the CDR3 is TGTGCCAGCAGCCAACCGGGACAGGTTGGCGAGCAGTACTTA.

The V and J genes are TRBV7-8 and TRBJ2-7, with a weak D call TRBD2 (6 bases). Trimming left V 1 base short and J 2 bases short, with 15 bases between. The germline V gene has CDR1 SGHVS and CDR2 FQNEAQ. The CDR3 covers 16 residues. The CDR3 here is CASSLGDGGTTYEQYF. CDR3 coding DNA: TGTGCCAGCAGCTTAGGGGACGGGGGAACGACCTACGAGCAGTACTTC.

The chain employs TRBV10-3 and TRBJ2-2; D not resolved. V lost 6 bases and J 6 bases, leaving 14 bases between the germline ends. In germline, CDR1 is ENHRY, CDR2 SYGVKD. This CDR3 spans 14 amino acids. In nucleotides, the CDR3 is TGTGCCATCAGCCTGGATCCGTCCGCCGGGGAGCTGTTTTTT. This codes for CAISLDPSAGELFF.

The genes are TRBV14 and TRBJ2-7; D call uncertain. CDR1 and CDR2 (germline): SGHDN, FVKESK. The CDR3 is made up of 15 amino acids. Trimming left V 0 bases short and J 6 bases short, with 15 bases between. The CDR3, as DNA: TGTGCCAGCAGCCAAGACGACTGGGGATTGGGCGAGCAGTACTTC. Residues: CASSQDDWGLGEQYF.

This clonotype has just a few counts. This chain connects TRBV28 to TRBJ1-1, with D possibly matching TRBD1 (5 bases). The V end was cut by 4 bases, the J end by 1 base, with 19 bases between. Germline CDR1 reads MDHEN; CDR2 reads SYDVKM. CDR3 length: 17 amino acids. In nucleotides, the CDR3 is TGTGCCAGCAGTTCCGGGAGGGTCGTCAGGGCGAACACTGAAGCTTTCTTT. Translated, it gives CASSSGRVVRANTEAFF.

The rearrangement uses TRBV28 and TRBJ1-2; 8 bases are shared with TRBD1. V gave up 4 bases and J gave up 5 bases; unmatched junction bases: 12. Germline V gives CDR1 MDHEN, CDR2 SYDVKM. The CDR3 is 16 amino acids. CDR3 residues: CASSSGAGGGLYGYTF. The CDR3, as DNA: TGTGCCAGCAGTTCCGGAGCAGGGGGCGGCCTATATGGCTACACCTTC.

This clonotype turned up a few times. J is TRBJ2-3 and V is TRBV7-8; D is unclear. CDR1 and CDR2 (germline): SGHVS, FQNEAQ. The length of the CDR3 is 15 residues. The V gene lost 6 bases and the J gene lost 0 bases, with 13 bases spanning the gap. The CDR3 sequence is CASRTVLESTDTQYF. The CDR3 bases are TGTGCCAGCAGAACGGTTTTGGAAAGCACAGATACGCAGTATTTT.

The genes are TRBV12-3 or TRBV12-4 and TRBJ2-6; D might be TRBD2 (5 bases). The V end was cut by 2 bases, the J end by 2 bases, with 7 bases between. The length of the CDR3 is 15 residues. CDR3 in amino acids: CASSLFGAGANVLTF. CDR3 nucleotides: TGTGCCAGCAGTTTATTCGGGGCTGGGGCCAACGTCCTGACTTTC.

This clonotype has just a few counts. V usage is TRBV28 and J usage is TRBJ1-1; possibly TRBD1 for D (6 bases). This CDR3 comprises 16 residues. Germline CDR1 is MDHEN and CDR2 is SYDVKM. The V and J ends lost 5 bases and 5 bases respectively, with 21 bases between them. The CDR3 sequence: CASSPITGGQETEAFF. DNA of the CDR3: TGTGCCAGCAGTCCCATTACTGGGGGGCAGGAGACTGAAGCTTTCTTT.

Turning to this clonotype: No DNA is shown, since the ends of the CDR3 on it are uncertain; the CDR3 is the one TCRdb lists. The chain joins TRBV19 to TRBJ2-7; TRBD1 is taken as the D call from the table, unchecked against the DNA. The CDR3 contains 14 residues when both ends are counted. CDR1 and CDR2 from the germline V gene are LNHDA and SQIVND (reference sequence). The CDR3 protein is CASILADRGDEQYF.

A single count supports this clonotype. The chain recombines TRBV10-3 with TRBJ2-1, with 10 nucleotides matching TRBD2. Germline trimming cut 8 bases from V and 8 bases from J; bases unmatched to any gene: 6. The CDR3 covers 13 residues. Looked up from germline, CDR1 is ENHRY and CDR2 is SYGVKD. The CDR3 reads CAILASGSYEQFF. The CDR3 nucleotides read TGTGCCATCTTGGCTAGCGGGAGCTATGAGCAGTTCTTC.